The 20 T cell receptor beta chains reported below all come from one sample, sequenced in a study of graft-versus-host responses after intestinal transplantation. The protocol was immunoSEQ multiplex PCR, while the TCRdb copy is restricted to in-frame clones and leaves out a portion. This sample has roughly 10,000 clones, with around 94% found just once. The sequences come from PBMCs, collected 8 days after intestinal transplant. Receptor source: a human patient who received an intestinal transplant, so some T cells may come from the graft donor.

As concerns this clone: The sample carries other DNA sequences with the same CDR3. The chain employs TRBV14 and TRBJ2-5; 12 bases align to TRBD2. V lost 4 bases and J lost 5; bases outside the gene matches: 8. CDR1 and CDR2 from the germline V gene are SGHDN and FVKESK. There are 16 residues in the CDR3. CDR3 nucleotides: TGTGCCAGCAGCCCCCGACTAGCGGGAGCCGCGGAGACCCAGTACTTC. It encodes CASSPRLAGAAETQYF. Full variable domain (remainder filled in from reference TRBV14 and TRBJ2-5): EAGVTQFPSHSVIEKGQTVTLRCDPISGHDNLYWYRRVMGKEIKFLLHFVKESKQDESGMPNNRFLAERTGGTYSTLKVQPAELEDSGVYFCASSPRLAGAAETQYFGPGTRLLVL.

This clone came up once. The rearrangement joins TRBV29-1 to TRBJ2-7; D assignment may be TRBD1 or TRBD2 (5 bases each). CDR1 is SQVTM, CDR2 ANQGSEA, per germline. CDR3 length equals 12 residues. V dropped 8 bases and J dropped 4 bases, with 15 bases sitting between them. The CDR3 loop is CSTRDGEYEQYF. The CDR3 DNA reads TGCAGCACCCGGGACGGAGAATACGAGCAGTACTTC.

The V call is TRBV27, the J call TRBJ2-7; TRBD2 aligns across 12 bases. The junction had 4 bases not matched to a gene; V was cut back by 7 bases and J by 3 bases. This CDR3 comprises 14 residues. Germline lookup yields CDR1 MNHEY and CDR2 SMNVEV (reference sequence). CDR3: CASKTSGRGYEQYF. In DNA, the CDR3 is TGTGCCAGCAAGACTAGCGGGAGAGGCTACGAGCAGTACTTC.

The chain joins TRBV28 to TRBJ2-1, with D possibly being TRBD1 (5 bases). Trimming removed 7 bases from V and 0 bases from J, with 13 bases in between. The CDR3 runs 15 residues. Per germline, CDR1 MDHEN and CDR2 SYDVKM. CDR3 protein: CASKTGASSYNEQFF. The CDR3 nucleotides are TGTGCCAGCAAAACAGGCGCTTCCTCCTACAATGAGCAGTTCTTC. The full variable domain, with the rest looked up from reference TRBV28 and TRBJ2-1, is DVKVTQSSRYLVKRTGEKVFLECVQDMDHENMFWYRQDPGLGLRLIYFSYDVKMKEKGDIPEGYSVSREKKERFSLILESASTNQTSMYLCASKTGASSYNEQFFGPGTRLTVL.

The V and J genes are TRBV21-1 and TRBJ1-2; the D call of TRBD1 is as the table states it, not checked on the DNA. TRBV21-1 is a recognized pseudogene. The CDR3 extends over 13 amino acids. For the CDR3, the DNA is TGTGCCACTGAAACGGGGACAGGCTATGGCTACACCTTC. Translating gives CATETGTGYGYTF.

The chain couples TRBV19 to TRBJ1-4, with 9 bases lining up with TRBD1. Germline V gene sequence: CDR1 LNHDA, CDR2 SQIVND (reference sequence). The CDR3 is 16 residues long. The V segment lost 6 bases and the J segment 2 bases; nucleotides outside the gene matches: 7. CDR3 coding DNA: TGTGCCAGTAGCCCCAGGACAGGGGCTACTAATGAAAAACTGTTTTTT. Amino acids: CASSPRTGATNEKLFF.

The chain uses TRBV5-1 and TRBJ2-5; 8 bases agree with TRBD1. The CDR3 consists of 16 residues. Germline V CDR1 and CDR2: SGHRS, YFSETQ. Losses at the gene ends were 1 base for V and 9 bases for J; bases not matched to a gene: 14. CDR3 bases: TGCGCCAGCAGCTTGAGATCCAGGGGGCCGGCCGGGGCCCAGTACTTC. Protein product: CASSLRSRGPAGAQYF. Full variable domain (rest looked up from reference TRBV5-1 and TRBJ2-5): KAGVTQTPRYLIKTRGQQVTLSCSPISGHRSVSWYQQTPGQGLQFLFEYFSETQRNKGNFPGRFSGRQFSNSRSEMNVSTLELGDSALYLCASSLRSRGPAGAQYFGPGTRLLVL.

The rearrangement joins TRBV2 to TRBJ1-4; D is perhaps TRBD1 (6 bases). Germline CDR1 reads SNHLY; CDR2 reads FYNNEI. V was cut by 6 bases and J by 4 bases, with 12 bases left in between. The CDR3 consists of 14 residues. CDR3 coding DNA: TGTGCCAGCAGCCCACAGGGTCGTAATGAAAAACTGTTTTTT. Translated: CASSPQGRNEKLFF.

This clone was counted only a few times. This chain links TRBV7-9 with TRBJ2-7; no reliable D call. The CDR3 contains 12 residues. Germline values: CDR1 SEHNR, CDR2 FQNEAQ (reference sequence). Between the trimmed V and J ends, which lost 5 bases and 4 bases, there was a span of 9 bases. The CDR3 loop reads CASSPVVYEQYF. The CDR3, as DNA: TGTGCCAGCAGCCCCGTTGTGTACGAGCAGTACTTC.

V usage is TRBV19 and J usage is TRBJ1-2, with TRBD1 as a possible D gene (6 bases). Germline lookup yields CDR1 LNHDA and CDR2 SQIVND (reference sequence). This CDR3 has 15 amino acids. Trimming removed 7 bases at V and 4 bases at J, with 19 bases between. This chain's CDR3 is CASIPRDTSLYGYTF. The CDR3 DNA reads TGTGCCAGTATTCCCCGGGACACTTCACTCTATGGCTACACCTTC.

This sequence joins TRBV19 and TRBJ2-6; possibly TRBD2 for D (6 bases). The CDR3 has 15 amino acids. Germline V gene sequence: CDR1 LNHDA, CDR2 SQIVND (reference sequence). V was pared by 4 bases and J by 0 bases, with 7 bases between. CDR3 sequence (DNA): TGTGCCAGTAGTAGGGGAGGCTCTGGGGCCAACGTCCTGACTTTC. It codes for CASSRGGSGANVLTF.

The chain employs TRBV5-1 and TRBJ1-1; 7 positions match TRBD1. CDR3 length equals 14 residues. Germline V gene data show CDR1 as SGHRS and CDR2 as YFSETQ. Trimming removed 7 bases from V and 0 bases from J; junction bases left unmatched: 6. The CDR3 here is CASGPGQMNTEAFF. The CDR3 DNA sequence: TGCGCCAGCGGGCCGGGACAGATGAACACTGAAGCTTTCTTT. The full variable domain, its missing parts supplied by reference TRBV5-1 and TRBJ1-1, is KAGVTQTPRYLIKTRGQQVTLSCSPISGHRSVSWYQQTPGQGLQFLFEYFSETQRNKGNFPGRFSGRQFSNSRSEMNVSTLELGDSALYLCASGPGQMNTEAFFGQGTRLTVV.

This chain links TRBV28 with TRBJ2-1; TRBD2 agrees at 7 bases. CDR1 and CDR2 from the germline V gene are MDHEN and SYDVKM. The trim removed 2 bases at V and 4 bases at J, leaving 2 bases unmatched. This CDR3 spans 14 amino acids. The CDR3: CASSLTGGYNEQFF. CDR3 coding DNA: TGTGCCAGCAGTTTAACCGGGGGGTACAATGAGCAGTTCTTC.

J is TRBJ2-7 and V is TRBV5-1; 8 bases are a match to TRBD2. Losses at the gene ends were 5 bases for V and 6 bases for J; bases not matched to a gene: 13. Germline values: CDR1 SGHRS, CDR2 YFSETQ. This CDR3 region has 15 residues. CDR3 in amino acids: CASRPTGLEFGEQYF. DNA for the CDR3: TGCGCCAGCAGGCCCACGGGACTAGAGTTCGGCGAGCAGTACTTC.

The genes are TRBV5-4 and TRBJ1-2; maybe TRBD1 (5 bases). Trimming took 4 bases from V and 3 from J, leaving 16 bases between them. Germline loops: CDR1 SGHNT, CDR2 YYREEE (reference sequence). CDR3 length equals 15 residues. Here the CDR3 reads CASSGGLFLDYGYTF. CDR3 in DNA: TGTGCCAGCAGCGGGGGACTCTTTTTAGACTATGGCTACACCTTC.

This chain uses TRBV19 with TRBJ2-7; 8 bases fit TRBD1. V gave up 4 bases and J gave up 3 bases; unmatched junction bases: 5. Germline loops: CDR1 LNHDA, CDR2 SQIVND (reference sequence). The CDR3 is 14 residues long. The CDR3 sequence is CASSTGGAGYEQYF. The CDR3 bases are TGTGCCAGTAGTACAGGGGGCGCGGGCTACGAGCAGTACTTC.

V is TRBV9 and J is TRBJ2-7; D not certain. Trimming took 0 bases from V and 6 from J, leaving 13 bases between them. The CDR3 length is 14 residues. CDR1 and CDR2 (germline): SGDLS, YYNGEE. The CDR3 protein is CASSVGSPPSEQYF. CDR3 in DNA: TGTGCCAGCAGCGTAGGGTCGCCTCCCTCCGAGCAGTACTTC.

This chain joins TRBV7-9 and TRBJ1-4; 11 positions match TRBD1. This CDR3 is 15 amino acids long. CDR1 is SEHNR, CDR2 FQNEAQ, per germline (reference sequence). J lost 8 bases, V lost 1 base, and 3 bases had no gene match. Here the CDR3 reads CASSLGWTGGEKLFF. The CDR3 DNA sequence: TGTGCCAGCAGCTTAGGTTGGACAGGGGGCGAAAAACTGTTTTTT.

The CDR3 sequence: CASSLHWDTEAFF. DNA of the CDR3: TGTGCCAGCAGCTTGCATTGGGACACTGAAGCTTTCTTT. This chain links TRBV5-5 with TRBJ1-1, with D unclear. The CDR3 loop spans 13 amino acids. V shed 1 base and J shed 3 bases, with 7 bases lying between them. Per the germline V gene, CDR1 is SGHKS and CDR2 is YYEKEE (reference sequence).

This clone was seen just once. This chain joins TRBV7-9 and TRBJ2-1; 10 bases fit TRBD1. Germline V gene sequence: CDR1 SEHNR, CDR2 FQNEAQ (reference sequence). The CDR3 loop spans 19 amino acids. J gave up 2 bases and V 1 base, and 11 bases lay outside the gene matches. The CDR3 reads CASSLVRSGDRGPYNEQFF. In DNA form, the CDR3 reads TGTGCCAGCAGCTTAGTCAGATCTGGGGACAGGGGACCCTACAATGAGCAGTTCTTC.